This T cell receptor beta chain comes out of a study of naive and memory T cell subsets. General observations from the study: Naive repertoires, especially CD8, held a few larger clonotypes, possibly memory cells re-expressing CD45RA. In CD4 and CD8 cells, diversity dropped from naive through EMRA.

The germline V and J ends were trimmed by 6 bases and 2 bases, with 13 bases remaining between them. The germline V gene encodes CDR1 MNHEY and CDR2 SVGAGI. The CDR3 has 14 residues. This clonotype was seen a handful of times. Its antigen is undetermined. Two oligonucleotides, mixed equimolar, formed the beta constant-region primer covering TRBC1 and TRBC2. Four rounds of PCR amplified the ligated cDNA using nested alpha and beta constant-region primers plus SP2. A 12-nucleotide UMI and the SP2 primer were added to the cDNA 3' end by oligonucleotide ligation. TCRdb reprocessed the UMI-ligation and nested PCR reads with MiXCR, giving one entry per CDR3 protein. The table shows over 110,000 distinct CDR3 sequences, with approximately 20% occurring only once.

The chain has TRBV6-5 and TRBJ1-1, with D possibly matching TRBD1 (6 bases). This receptor was identified in a human donor in good health. The sequencing input was naive CD8+ T cells from blood. The chain's CDR3 is CASSPRGINTEAFF. In DNA form, the CDR3 reads TGTGCCAGCAGCCCGAGGGGGATCAACACTGAAGCTTTCTTT.